The clone carrying this TCR beta chain has at least ten counts. Its antigen is undetermined. Using a J-beta primer mix together with a sample-barcoded 5' primer, a second PCR was run for roughly 7 to 12 cycles. TCRdb independently ran MiXCR on the 5' RACE reads; one entry per CDR3 protein. Of fewer than 700,000 distinct CDR3 sequences listed, more than 45% are singletons. V gave up 6 bases and J gave up 0 bases, with 19 bases separating them. CDR1 and CDR2 from the germline V gene are MNHNY and SVGAGI (reference sequence). The CDR3 has 17 residues. These data come from a study of blood T cells in healthy people across ages. Study-level findings and limits: More naive CD4+ cells and higher diversity were found in long-lived than in aged donors.

The origin of this receptor is an older man in good health. The sequencing sample was made of blood. The chain joins TRBV6-6 to TRBJ2-3; possibly TRBD2 for D (6 bases). The CDR3 spells CASRPRGAGYSTDTQYF. The CDR3 region has the DNA TGTGCCAGCAGACCCCGAGGGGCGGGGTATAGCACAGATACGCAGTATTTT.